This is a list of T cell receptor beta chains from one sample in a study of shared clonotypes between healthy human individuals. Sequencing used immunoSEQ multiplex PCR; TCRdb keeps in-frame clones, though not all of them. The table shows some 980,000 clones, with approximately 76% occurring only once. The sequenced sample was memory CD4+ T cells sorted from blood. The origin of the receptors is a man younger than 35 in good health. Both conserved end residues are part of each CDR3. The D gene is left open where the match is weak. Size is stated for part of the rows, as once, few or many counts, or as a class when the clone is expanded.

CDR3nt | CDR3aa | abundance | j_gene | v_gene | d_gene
TGTGCCAGCAGTGCGGGACAGGGTTGGCCTGAAGCTTTCTTT | CASSAGQGWPEAFF | many | TRBJ1-1 | TRBV6-6 | TRBD1
TGTGCCAGCAGTGACGCGTCCGGAACGGGGTCCTACGAGCAGTACTTC | CASSDASGTGSYEQYF | . | TRBJ2-7 | TRBV6-1 | .
TGTGCCAGCAGTTCGCGGACCTTGGAAAAACTGTTTTTT | CASSSRTLEKLFF | . | TRBJ1-4 | TRBV27 | .
TGCAGTGCTGTGGGCTCCTACGAGCAGTACTTC | CSAVGSYEQYF | once | TRBJ2-7 | TRBV20-1 | .
TGTGCCTGGAGTAGCGTTCCAGAAACCTATGGCTACACCTTC | CAWSSVPETYGYTF | . | TRBJ1-2 | TRBV30 | .
TGTGCCAGTCGGGCTAGCGGGTTCAATGAGCAGTTCTTC | CASRASGFNEQFF | . | TRBJ2-1 | TRBV19 | TRBD2
TGTGCCAGCAGCTTACCCCTAGAGGGACCTTACGAGCAGTACTTC | CASSLPLEGPYEQYF | . | TRBJ2-7 | TRBV11-2 | .
TGTGCCTGGAGTGTAGGACAGGGGGGAGAGCAGTACTTC | CAWSVGQGGEQYF | . | TRBJ2-7 | TRBV30 | TRBD1
TGTGCCAGCAGTTACGGGACAATGGGGACTGAAGCTTTCTTT | CASSYGTMGTEAFF | few | TRBJ1-1 | TRBV6-5 | .
TGTGCCAGCAGCTTAGGGAACGAGCAGTACTTC | CASSLGNEQYF | . | TRBJ2-7 | TRBV11-2 | .
TGCGCCAGCAGTGCGGACAGGTCAAATGAAAAACTGTTTTTT | CASSADRSNEKLFF | . | TRBJ1-4 | TRBV10-2 | TRBD1
TGTGCCAGCAGCTTCACTAGCGGGATTTCCGGGGAGCTGTTTTTT | CASSFTSGISGELFF | many | TRBJ2-2 | TRBV7-2 | TRBD2
TGCGCCAGCAGCTTGGAGGAGGTGAGGGCGGAAGCTTTCTTT | CASSLEEVRAEAFF | . | TRBJ1-1 | TRBV5-1 | .
TGTGCCAGCCTCAAAGGCACCGGGGAGCTGTTTTTT | CASLKGTGELFF | . | TRBJ2-2 | TRBV6-1 | .
TGTGCCAGCAGTGAGACCAATCAGCCCCAGCATTTT | CASSETNQPQHF | . | TRBJ1-5 | TRBV28 | .
TGTGCCAGCAGTTACAGGGGGCTTGCTTTCTTT | CASSYRGLAFF | . | TRBJ1-1 | TRBV28 | TRBD1
TGTGCCAGCCGAAACGGGACAGGGGGGTATCAGCCCCAGCATTTT | CASRNGTGGYQPQHF | once | TRBJ1-5 | TRBV6-6 | TRBD1
TGTGCCAGCTCCCTTGGGGGCGCCTCCTACGAGCAGTACTTC | CASSLGGASYEQYF | once | TRBJ2-7 | TRBV18 | .
TGCAGCGTGGGCGGAGCAGGGAACACAGATACGCAGTATTTT | CSVGGAGNTDTQYF | few | TRBJ2-3 | TRBV29-1 | .
TGTGCCAGCAGCCTTCAACCCCTCGAGCAGTACTTC | CASSLQPLEQYF | . | TRBJ2-7 | TRBV7-8 | .
TGCACCAGCAGTAAAACGGGGGACAGGGGTCCCTACGAGCAGTACTTC | CTSSKTGDRGPYEQYF | . | TRBJ2-7 | TRBV1 | .
TGTGCCACCAGCAGACGACAGGGTGACGGCTACACCTTC | CATSRRQGDGYTF | . | TRBJ1-2 | TRBV15 | TRBD1
TGCGCCAGCAGCTTGGACGGGGCCGACCTCGCGGGAGCTTTCTTT | CASSLDGADLAGAFF | . | TRBJ1-1 | TRBV5-1 | .
TGTGCCAGCTCCCCTAGCGCAGGTGGGTCCTACGAGCAGTACTTC | CASSPSAGGSYEQYF | . | TRBJ2-7 | TRBV18 | .
TGTGCCAGCACCCGGGAGGGCCCTCGGAATGAGCAGTTCTTC | CASTREGPRNEQFF | . | TRBJ2-1 | TRBV7-9 | TRBD2
TGCAGCGTTGCGGTAGGCACTTCATCAAATCAGCCCCAGCATTTT | CSVAVGTSSNQPQHF | . | TRBJ1-5 | TRBV29-1 | .
TGTGCCAGCAGTTTCGTGAAGGTGCGAAAACTGTTTTTT | CASSFVKVRKLFF | . | TRBJ1-4 | TRBV27 | .
TGTGCCAGCAGCCTCACACAGAACACTGAAGCTTTCTTT | CASSLTQNTEAFF | . | TRBJ1-1 | TRBV7-8 | .
TGTGCCAGCAGTGAATTAGGGGGAGCTGAAGCTTTCTTT | CASSELGGAEAFF | few | TRBJ1-1 | TRBV25-1 | .
TGTGCCAGTAGTACCCGAGAAGGGCAGCCCCAGCATTTT | CASSTREGQPQHF | . | TRBJ1-5 | TRBV19 | .
TGTGCCAGCAGTGAAGGGGGCAGGGGGTTCAATCAGCCCCAGCATTTT | CASSEGGRGFNQPQHF | . | TRBJ1-5 | TRBV6-1 | TRBD1
TGTGCCAGCACCCAGGACAGAGAAGTGGCGGAGCTGTTTTTT | CASTQDREVAELFF | once | TRBJ2-2 | TRBV4-2 | .
TGTGCCTCCGGTCGGGACACAGCCTACGAGCAGTACTTC | CASGRDTAYEQYF | few | TRBJ2-7 | TRBV2 | .
TGCGCCAGCAGCATAGGAGGTGGGGAGACCCAGTACTTC | CASSIGGGETQYF | . | TRBJ2-5 | TRBV5-1 | .
TGTGCCAGCGCGAGACAGATGAACACTGAAGCTTTCTTT | CASARQMNTEAFF | . | TRBJ1-1 | TRBV6-6 | .
TGTGCCAGCAGCGAAGCTAACTATGGCTACACCTTC | CASSEANYGYTF | . | TRBJ1-2 | TRBV7-8 | .
TGTGCCTGGAGTGTATATGGTGAAGCTTTCTTT | CAWSVYGEAFF | . | TRBJ1-1 | TRBV30 | .
TGTGCCAGCAGCTTAAAACGAGATAACTATGGCTACACCTTC | CASSLKRDNYGYTF | few | TRBJ1-2 | TRBV7-3 | .
TGTGCCTGGACGGACCTTTATAATTCACCCCTCCACTTT | CAWTDLYNSPLHF | . | TRBJ1-6 | TRBV30 | .
TGCGCCAGCAATGTCGGACAGGGTAACACCGGGGAGCTGTTTTTT | CASNVGQGNTGELFF | . | TRBJ2-2 | TRBV5-1 | TRBD1
TGTGCCAGCAGCTTAGCCACAGGGGACGTTTCACCCCTCCACTTT | CASSLATGDVSPLHF | . | TRBJ1-6 | TRBV7-9 | TRBD1
TGTGCCAGCAGTGACAGATTTAATTCACCCCTCCACTTT | CASSDRFNSPLHF | . | TRBJ1-6 | TRBV6-4 | .